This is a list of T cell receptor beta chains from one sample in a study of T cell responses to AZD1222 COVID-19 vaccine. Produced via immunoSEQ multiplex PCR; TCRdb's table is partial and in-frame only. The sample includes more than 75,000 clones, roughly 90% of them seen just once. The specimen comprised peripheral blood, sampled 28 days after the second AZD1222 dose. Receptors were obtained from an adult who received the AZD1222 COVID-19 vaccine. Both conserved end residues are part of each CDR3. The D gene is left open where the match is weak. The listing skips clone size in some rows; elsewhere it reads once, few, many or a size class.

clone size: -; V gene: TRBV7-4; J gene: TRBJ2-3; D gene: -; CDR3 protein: CASSYRDGLENTQYF; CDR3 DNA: TGTGCCAGCAGCTACCGGGACGGTCTTGAAAATACGCAGTATTTT
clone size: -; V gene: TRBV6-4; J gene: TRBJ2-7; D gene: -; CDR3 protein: CASSFRVVLRYYEQYF; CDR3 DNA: TGTGCCAGCAGTTTCAGGGTCGTCCTCCGCTACTACGAGCAGTACTTC
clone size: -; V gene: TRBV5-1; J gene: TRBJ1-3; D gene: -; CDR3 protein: CASTQGSTGNTIYF; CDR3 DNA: TGCGCCAGCACCCAAGGGTCGACGGGAAACACCATATATTTT
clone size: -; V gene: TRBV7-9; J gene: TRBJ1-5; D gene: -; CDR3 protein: CASSPSDVSPQHF; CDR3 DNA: TGTGCCAGCAGCCCAAGCGACGTGTCGCCCCAGCATTTT
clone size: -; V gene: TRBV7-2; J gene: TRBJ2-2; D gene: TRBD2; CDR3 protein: CASSTLAVLNTGELFF; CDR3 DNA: TGTGCCAGCAGCACACTAGCGGTCTTGAACACCGGGGAGCTGTTTTTT
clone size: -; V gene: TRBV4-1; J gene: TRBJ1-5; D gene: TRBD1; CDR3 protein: CASSLDRGNQPQHF; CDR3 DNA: TGCGCCAGCAGCCTCGACAGGGGCAATCAGCCCCAGCATTTT
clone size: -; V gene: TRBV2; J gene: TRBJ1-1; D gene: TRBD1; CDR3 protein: CASSGYGTEITEAFF; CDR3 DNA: TGTGCCAGCAGTGGATACGGGACAGAAATCACTGAAGCTTTCTTT
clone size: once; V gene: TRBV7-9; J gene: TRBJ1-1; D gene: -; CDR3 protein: CASSLEWGGSNTEAFF; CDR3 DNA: TGTGCCAGCAGCTTAGAGTGGGGGGGCTCGAACACTGAAGCTTTCTTT
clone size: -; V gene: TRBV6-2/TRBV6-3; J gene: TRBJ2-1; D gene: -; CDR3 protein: CASRPEYNEQFF; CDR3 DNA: TGTGCCAGCAGACCTGAGTACAATGAGCAGTTCTTC
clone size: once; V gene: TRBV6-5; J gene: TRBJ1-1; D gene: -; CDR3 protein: CASSQLRTNTEAFF; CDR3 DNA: TGTGCCAGCAGCCAACTACGAACGAACACTGAAGCTTTCTTT
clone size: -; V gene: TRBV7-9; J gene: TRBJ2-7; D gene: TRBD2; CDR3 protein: CASSYSGSNYEQYF; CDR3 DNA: TGTGCCAGCAGCTATAGCGGGAGCAACTACGAGCAGTACTTC
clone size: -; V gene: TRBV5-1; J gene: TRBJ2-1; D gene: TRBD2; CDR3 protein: CACSFGLGRGQFF; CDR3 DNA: TGCGCCTGCAGCTTCGGACTGGGGAGGGGGCAGTTCTTC
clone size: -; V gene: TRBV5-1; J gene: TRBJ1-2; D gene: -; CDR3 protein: CASSLDSNYGYTF; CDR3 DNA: TGCGCCAGCAGCTTGGACAGTAACTATGGCTACACCTTC
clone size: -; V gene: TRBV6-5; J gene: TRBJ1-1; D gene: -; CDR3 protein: CASRPQRNTEAFF; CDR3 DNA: TGTGCCAGCAGACCCCAGCGTAACACTGAAGCTTTCTTT
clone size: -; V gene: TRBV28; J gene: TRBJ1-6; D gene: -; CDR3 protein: CASSATVRLYNSPLHF; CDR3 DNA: TGTGCCAGCAGTGCTACAGTCCGCCTTTATAATTCACCCCTCCACTTT
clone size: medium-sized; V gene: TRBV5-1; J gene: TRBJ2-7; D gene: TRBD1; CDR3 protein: CASSLAGGSTYEQYF; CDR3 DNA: TGCGCCAGCAGCTTGGCAGGGGGTTCTACCTACGAGCAGTACTTC
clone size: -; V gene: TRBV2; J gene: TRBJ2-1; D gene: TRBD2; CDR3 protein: CASTSGAYNEQFF; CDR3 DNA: TGTGCTTCGACTAGCGGCGCCTACAATGAGCAGTTCTTC
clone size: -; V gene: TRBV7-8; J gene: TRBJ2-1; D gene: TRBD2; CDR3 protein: CASSKTRGGRTSGNEQFF; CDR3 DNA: TGTGCCAGCAGTAAGACACGGGGCGGTCGGACTAGCGGCAATGAGCAGTTCTTC
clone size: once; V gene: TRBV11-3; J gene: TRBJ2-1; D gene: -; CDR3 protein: CASSLDRDEQFF; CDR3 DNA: TGTGCCAGCAGCTTGGACCGGGATGAGCAGTTCTTC
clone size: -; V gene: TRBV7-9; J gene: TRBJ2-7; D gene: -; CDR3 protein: CASSLQEYEQYF; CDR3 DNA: TGTGCCAGCAGCTTACAGGAATACGAGCAGTACTTC
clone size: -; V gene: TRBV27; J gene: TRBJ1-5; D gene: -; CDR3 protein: CASSLSRDQPQHF; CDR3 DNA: TGTGCCAGCAGCCTCAGTCGGGATCAGCCCCAGCATTTT
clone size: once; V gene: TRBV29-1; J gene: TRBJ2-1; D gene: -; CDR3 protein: CSVARDYNEQFF; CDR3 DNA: TGCAGCGTTGCCCGGGACTACAATGAGCAGTTCTTC
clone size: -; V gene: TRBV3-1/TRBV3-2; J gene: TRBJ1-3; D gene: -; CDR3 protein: CASSQDPGGASGNTIYF; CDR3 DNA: TGTGCCAGCAGCCAAGATCCGGGGGGCGCATCGGGAAACACCATATATTTT
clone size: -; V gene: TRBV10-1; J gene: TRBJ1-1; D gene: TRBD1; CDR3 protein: CASSEFRDRVNTEAFF; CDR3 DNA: TGCGCCAGCAGTGAGTTCCGGGACAGGGTGAACACTGAAGCTTTCTTT
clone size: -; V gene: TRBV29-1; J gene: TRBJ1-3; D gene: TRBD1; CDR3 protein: CSVEPTGTGNTIYF; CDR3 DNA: TGCAGCGTTGAGCCGACAGGGACTGGAAACACCATATATTTT
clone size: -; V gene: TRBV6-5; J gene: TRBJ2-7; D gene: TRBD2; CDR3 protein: CASRGHSSGSYEQYF; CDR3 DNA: TGTGCCAGCAGAGGCCACTCTAGCGGGAGCTACGAGCAGTACTTC
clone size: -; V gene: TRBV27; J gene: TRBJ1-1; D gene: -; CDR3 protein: CASSLTVNTEAFF; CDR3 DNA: TGTGCCAGCAGTCTGACGGTGAACACTGAAGCTTTCTTT
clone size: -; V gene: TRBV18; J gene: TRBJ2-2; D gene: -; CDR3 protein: CASSLDWGTGELFF; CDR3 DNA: TGTGCCAGCTCACTGGATTGGGGCACCGGGGAGCTGTTTTTT
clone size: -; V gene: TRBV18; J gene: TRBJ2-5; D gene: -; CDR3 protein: CASSPREGETQYF; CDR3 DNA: TGTGCCAGCTCACCACGCGAGGGCGAGACCCAGTACTTC
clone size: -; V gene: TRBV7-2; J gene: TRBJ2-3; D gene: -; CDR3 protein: CASSLFSRTDTQYF; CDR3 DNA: TGTGCCAGCAGCTTATTCAGTCGCACAGATACGCAGTATTTT
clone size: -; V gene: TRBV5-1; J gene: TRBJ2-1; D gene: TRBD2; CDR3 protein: CASSSTGRGNEQFF; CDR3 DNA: TGCGCCAGCAGCTCAACCGGGAGGGGGAATGAGCAGTTCTTC
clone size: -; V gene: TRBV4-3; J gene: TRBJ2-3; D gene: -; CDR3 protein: CASSHERQQSTQYF; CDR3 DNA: TGCGCCAGCAGCCATGAGCGGCAGCAAAGTACGCAGTATTTT
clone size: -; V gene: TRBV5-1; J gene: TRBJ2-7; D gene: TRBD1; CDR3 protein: CASSLDRVGLSEQYF; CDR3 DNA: TGCGCCAGCAGCCTAGACAGGGTAGGCCTTAGCGAGCAGTACTTC